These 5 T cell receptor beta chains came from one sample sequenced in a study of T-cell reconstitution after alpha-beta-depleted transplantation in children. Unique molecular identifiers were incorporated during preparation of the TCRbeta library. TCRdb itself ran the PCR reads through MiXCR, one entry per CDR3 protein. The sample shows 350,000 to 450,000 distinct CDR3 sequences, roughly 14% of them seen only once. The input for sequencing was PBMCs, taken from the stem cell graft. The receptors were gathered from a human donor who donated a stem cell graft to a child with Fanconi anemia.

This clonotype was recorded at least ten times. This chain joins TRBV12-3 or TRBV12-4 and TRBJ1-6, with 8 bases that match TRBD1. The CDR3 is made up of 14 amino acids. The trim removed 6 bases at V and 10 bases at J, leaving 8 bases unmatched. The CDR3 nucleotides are TGTGCCAGCAGGTCCGGGACAGGTCGATCACCCCTCCACTTT. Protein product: CASRSGTGRSPLHF.

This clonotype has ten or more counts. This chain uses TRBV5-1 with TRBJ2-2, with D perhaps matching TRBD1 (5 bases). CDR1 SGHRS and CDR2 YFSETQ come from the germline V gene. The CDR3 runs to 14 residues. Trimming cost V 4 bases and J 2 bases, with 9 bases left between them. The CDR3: CASSGAINTGELFF. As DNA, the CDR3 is TGCGCCAGCAGCGGGGCCATTAACACCGGGGAGCTGTTTTTT.

The CDR3 DNA reads TGTGCCAGCAGCCCCCGGGGGACCGGGGGAGGGGAGCTGTTTTTT. Amino acids: CASSPRGTGGGELFF. This rearrangement joins TRBV7-3 to TRBJ2-2; D perhaps matches TRBD2 (6 bases). The CDR3 runs 15 residues. The germline CDR1 and CDR2 sequences are SGHTA and FQGTGA. The V gene lost 5 bases and the J gene lost 8 bases, with 18 bases spanning the gap.

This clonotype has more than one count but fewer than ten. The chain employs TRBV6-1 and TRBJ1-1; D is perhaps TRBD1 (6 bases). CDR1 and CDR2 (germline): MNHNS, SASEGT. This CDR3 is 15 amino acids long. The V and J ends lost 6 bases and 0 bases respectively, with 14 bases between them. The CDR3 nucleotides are TGTGCCAGCAGACACCCTACAGGGTTGAACACTGAAGCTTTCTTT. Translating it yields CASRHPTGLNTEAFF.

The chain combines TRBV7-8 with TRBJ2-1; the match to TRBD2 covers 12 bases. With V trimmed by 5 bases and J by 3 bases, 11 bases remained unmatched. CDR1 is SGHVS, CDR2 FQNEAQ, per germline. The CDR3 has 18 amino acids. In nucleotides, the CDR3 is TGTGCCAGCAGCACCCCAGCTAGCGGGGGGGAAAACTACAATGAGCAGTTCTTC. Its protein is CASSTPASGGENYNEQFF.